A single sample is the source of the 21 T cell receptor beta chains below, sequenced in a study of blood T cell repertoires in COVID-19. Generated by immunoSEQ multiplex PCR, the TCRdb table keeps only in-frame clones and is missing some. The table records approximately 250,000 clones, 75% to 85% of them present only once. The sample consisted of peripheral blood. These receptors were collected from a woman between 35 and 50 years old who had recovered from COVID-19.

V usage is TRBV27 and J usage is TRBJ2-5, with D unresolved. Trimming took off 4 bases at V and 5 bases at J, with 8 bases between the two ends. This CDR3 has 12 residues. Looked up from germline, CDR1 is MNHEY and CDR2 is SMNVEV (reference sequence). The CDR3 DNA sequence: TGTGCCAGCAGTTCCAAGAGTGAGACCCAGTACTTC. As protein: CASSSKSETQYF.

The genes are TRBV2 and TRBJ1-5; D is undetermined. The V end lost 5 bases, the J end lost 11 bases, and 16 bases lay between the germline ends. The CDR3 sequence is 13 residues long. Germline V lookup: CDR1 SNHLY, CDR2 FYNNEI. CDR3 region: CASSPENFGTQHF. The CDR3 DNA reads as TGTGCCAGCAGTCCGGAAAACTTCGGGACCCAGCATTTT. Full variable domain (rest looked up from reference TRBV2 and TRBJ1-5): EPEVTQTPSHQVTQMGQEVILRCVPISNHLYFYWYRQILGQKVEFLVSFYNNEISEKSEIFDDQFSVERPDGSNFTLKIRSTKLEDSAMYFCASSPENFGTQHFGDGTRLSIL.

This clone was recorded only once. The chain's CDR3 is CASSDLSGGTYEQYF. The CDR3 DNA reads as TGTGCCAGCAGTGACCTTAGCGGGGGAACCTACGAGCAGTACTTC. The V call is TRBV6-1, the J call TRBJ2-7; TRBD2 agrees at 9 bases. V shed 3 bases, J shed 2 bases, and the junction held 5 bases outside the gene matches. This CDR3 is 15 amino acids long. Per the germline V gene, CDR1 is MNHNS and CDR2 is SASEGT.

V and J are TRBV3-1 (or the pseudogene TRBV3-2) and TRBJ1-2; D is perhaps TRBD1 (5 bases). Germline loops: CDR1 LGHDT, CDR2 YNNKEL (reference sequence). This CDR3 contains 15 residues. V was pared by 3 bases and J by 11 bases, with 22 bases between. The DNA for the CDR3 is TGTGCCAGCAGCCACTCTTCAAGTAAGGGGTTTGGGTACACCTTC. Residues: CASSHSSSKGFGYTF.

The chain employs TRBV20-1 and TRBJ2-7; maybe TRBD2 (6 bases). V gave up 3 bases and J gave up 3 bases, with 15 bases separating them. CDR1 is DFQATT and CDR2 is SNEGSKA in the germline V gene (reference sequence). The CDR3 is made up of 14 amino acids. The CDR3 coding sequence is TGCAGTGCTAGTGATCTTGGGACTTACTACGAGCAGTACTTC. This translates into CSASDLGTYYEQYF.

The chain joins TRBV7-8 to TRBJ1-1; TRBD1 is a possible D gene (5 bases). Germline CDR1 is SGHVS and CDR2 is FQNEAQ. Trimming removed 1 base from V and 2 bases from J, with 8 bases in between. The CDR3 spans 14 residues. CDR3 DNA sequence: TGTGCCAGCAGCTTAGTTACAGGCAACACTGAAGCTTTCTTT. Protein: CASSLVTGNTEAFF.

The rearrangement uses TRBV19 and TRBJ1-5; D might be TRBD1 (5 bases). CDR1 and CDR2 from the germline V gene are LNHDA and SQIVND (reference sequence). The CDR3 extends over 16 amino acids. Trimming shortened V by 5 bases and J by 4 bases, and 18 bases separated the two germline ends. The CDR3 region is CASSSGGYYSNQPQHF. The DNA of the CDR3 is TGTGCCAGTAGTTCTGGGGGGTATTACAGTAATCAGCCCCAGCATTTT.

The CDR3 nucleotides are TGTGCCAGCAGCGCATTAGCGGGAATCCCGTTTATCGATACGCAGTATTTT. It codes for CASSALAGIPFIDTQYF. J is TRBJ2-3 and V is TRBV9, with TRBD2 matching 8 bases. J gave up 6 bases and V 3 bases, and 15 bases lay outside the gene matches. The germline CDR1 and CDR2 sequences are SGDLS and YYNGEE. The CDR3 has 17 amino acids.

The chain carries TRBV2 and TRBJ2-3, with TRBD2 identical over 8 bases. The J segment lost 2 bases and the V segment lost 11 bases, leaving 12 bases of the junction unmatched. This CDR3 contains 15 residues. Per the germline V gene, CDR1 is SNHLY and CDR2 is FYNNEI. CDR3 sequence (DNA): TGTGCCGGTGACCTGACTAGCGAGCACACAGATACGCAGTATTTT. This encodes CAGDLTSEHTDTQYF.

CDR3 protein: CASSWGTVGDTEAFF. CDR3 nucleotides: TGTGCCAGCAGCTGGGGGACAGTGGGAGACACTGAAGCTTTCTTT. The chain has TRBV5-5 and TRBJ1-1; 7 bases agree with TRBD1. The CDR3 is 15 amino acids. The ends lost 3 bases at V and 3 bases at J; junction bases unmatched: 8. From germline, CDR1 is SGHKS and CDR2 YYEKEE (reference sequence).

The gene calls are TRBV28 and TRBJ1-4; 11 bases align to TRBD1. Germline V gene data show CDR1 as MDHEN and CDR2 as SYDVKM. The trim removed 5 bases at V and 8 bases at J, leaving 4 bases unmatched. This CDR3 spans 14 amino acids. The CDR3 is CASSGDRGGEKLFF. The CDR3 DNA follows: TGTGCCAGCAGTGGGGACAGGGGGGGCGAAAAACTGTTTTTT.

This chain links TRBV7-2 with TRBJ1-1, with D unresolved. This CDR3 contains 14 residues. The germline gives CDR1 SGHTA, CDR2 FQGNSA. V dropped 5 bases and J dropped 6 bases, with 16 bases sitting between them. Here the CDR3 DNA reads TGTGCCAGCAGCACGGCGGGTATGAGCCCTGAAGCTTTCTTT. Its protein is CASSTAGMSPEAFF.

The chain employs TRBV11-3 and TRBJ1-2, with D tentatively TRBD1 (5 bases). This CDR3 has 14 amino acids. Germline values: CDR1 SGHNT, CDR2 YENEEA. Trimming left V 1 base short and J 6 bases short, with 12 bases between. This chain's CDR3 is CASSLGRAGHGYTF. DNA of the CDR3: TGTGCCAGCAGCTTAGGCAGGGCAGGCCATGGCTACACCTTC. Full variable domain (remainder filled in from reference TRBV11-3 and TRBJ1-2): EAGVVQSPRYKIIEKKQPVAFWCNPISGHNTLYWYLQNLGQGPELLIRYENEEAVDDSQLPKDRFSAERLKGVDSTLKIQPAELGDSAVYLCASSLGRAGHGYTFGSGTRLTVV.

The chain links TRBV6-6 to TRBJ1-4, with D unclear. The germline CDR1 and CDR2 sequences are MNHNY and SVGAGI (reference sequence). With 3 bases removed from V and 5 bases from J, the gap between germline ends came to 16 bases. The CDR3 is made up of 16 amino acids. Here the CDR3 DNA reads TGTGCCAGCAGTTATAATGCGGTCCCCGACAATGAAAAACTGTTTTTT. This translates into CASSYNAVPDNEKLFF.

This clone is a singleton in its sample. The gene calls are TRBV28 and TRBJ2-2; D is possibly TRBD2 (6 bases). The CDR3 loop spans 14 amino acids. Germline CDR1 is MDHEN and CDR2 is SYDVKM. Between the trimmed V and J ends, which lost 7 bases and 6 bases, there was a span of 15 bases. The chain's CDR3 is CASIRTPGAGELFF. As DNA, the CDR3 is TGTGCCAGCATCAGGACTCCGGGGGCCGGGGAGCTGTTTTTT.

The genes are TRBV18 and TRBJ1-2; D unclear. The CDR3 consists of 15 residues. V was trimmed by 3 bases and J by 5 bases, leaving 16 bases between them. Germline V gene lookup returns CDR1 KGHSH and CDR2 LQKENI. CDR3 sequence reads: CASSPGSNGRYGYTF. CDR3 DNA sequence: TGTGCCAGCTCACCGGGATCCAACGGGAGATATGGCTACACCTTC.

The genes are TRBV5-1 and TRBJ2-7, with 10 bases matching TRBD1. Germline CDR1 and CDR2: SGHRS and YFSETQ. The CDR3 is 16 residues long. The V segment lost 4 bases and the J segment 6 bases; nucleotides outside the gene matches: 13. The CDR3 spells CASSGRPGQGSVEQYF. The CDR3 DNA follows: TGCGCCAGCAGCGGGAGACCGGGACAGGGGTCCGTCGAGCAGTACTTC.

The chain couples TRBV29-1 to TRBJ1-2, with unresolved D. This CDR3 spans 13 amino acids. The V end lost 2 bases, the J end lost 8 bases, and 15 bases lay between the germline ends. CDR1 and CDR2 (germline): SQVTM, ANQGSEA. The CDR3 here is CSVEREMGGGYTF. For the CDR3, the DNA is TGCAGCGTTGAAAGGGAGATGGGTGGCGGCTACACCTTC.

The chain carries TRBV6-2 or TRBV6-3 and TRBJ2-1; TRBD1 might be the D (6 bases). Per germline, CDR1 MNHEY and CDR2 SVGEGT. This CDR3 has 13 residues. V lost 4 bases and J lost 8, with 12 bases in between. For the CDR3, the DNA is TGTGCCAGCAGTTCAGCCGACAGGCATGAGCAGTTCTTC. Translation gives CASSSADRHEQFF.

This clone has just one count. The CDR3 loop is CASSQVVSGGTLSGEQFF. CDR3 coding DNA: TGCGCCAGCAGCCAAGTGGTGTCGGGGGGGACCCTTTCTGGTGAGCAGTTCTTC. The chain has TRBV4-3 and TRBJ2-1; 8 nucleotides match TRBD2. Germline V CDR1 and CDR2: LGHNA, YSLEER. The length of the CDR3 is 18 residues. The ends lost 1 base at V and 9 bases at J; junction bases unmatched: 17.

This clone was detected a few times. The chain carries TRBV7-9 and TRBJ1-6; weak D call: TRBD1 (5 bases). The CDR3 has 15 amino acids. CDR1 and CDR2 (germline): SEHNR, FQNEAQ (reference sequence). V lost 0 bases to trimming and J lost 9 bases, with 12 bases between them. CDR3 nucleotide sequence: TGTGCCAGCAGCTTAGCTGGGGTGCAGGGTTCACCCCTCCACTTT. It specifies CASSLAGVQGSPLHF.